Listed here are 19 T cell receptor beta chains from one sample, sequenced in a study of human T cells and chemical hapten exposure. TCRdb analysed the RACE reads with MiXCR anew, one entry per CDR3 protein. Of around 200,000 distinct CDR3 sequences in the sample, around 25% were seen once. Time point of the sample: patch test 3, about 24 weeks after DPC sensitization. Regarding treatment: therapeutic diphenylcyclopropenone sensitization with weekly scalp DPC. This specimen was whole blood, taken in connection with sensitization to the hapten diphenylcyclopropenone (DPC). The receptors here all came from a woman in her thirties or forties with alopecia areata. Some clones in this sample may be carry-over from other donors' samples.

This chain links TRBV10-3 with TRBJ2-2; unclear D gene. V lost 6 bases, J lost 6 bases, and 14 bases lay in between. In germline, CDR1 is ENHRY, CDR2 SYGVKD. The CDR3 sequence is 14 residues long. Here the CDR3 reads CAISAGEWAGELFF. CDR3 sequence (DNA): TGTGCCATCAGCGCAGGAGAATGGGCCGGGGAGCTGTTTTTT.

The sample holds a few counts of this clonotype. CDR3 nucleotide sequence: TGTGCCAGCAGTCATGACAGGGGTAACTATGGCTACACCTTC. Translating gives CASSHDRGNYGYTF. This sequence joins TRBV6-5 and TRBJ1-2, with 8 positions matching TRBD1. The V gene end was trimmed by 5 bases and the J gene end by 1 base; junction bases not matched to a gene: 3. CDR1 MNHEY and CDR2 SVGAGI come from the germline V gene. This CDR3 is built from 14 residues.

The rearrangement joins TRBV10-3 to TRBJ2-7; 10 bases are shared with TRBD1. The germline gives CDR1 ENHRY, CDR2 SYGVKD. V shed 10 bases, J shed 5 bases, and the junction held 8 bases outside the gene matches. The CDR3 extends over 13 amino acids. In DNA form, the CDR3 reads TGTGCCAGTGGGGCCGGGACAGGGGACGAGCAGTACTTC. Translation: CASGAGTGDEQYF.

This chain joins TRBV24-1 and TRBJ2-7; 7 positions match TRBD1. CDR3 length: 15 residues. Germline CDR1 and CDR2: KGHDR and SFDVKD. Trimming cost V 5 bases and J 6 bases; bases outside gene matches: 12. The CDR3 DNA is TGTGCCACCAGTGGAGGCGACAGGGCAGGGGCCGAGCAGTACTTC. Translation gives CATSGGDRAGAEQYF.

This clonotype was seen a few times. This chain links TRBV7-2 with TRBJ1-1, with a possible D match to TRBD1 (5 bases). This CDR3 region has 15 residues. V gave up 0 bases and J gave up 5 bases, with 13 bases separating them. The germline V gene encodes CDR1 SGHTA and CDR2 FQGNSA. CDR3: CASSLANGGVTEAFF. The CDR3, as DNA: TGTGCCAGCAGCTTAGCTAATGGGGGGGTGACTGAAGCTTTCTTT.

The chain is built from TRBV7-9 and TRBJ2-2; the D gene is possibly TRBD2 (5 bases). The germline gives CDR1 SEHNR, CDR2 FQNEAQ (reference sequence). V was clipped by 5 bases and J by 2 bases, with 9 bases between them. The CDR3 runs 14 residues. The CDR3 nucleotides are TGTGCCAGCAGCCTGGACTCCAACACCGGGGAGCTGTTTTTT. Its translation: CASSLDSNTGELFF.

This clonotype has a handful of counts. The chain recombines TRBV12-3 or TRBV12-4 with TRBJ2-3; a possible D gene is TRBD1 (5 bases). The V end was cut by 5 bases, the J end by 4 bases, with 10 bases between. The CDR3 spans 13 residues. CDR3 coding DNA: TGTGCCAGCAGTCCACAGGTGCCAGATACGCAGTATTTT. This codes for CASSPQVPDTQYF.

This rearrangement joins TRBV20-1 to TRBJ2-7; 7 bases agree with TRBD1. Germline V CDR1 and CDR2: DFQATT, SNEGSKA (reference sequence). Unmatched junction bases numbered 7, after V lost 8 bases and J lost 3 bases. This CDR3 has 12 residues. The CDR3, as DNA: TGCAGTTTAAGGGGGCAGTTCTACGAGCAGTACTTC. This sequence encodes CSLRGQFYEQYF.

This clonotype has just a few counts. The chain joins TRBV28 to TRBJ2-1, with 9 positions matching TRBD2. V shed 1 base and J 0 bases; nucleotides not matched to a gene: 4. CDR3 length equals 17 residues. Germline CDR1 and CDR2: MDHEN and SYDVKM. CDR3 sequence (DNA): TGTGCCAGCAGTTTATCCCTAGCGGGGCCCTCCTACAATGAGCAGTTCTTC. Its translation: CASSLSLAGPSYNEQFF.

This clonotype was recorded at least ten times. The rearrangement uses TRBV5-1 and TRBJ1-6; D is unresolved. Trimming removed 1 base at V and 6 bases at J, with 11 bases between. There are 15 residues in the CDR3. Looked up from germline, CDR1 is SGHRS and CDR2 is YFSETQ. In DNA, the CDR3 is TGCGCCAGCAGCTTGTGGGGAAGCAGTAATTCACCCCTCCACTTT. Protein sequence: CASSLWGSSNSPLHF. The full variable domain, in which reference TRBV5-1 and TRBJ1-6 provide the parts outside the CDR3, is KAGVTQTPRYLIKTRGQQVTLSCSPISGHRSVSWYQQTPGQGLQFLFEYFSETQRNKGNFPGRFSGRQFSNSRSEMNVSTLELGDSALYLCASSLWGSSNSPLHFGNGTRLTVT.

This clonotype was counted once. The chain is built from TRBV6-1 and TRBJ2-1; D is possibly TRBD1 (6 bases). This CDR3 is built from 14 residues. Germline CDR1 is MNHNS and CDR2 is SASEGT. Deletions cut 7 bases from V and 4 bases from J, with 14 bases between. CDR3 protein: CASTLRDTYNEQFF. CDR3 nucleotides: TGTGCCAGCACGCTCCGGGACACATACAATGAGCAGTTCTTC.

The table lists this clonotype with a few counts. In nucleotides, the CDR3 is TGTGCCAGCAGTGTCCAACGCGTGGAGACAGATACGCAGTATTTT. Residues: CASSVQRVETDTQYF. The V gene is TRBV9, the J gene TRBJ2-3, with D uncertain. The V and J ends lost 5 bases and 3 bases respectively, with 16 bases between them. The CDR3 has 15 amino acids. Per the germline V gene, CDR1 is SGDLS and CDR2 is YYNGEE.

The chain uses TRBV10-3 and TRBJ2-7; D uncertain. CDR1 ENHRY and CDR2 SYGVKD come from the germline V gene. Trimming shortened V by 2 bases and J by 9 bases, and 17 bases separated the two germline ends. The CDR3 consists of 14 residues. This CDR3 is CAISEKGSLVPQYF. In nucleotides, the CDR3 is TGTGCCATCAGTGAGAAGGGTTCTCTAGTTCCGCAGTACTTC.

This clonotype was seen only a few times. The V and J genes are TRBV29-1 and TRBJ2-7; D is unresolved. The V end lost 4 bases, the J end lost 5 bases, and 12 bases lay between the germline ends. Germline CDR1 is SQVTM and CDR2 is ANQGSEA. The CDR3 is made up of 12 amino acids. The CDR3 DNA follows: TGCAGCGTTGCTGTGCGTGGCCACGAGCAGTACTTC. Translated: CSVAVRGHEQYF.

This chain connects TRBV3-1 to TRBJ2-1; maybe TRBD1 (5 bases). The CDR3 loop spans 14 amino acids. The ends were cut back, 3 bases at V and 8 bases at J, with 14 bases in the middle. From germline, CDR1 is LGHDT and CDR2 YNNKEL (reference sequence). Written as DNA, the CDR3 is TGTGCCAGCAGCCATGGGGCACCTCCCGATGAGCAGTTCTTC. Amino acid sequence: CASSHGAPPDEQFF.

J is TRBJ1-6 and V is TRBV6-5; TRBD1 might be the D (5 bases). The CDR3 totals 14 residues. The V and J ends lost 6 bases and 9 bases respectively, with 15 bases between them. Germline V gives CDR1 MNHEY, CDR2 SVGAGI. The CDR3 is CASRRGDRISPLHF. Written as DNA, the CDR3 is TGTGCCAGCAGACGGGGGGACCGGATTTCACCCCTCCACTTT.

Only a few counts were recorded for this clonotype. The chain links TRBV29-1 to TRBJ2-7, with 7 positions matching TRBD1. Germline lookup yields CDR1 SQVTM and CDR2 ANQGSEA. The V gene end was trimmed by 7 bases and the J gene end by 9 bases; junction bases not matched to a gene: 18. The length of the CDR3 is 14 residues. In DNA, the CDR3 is TGCAGCGCCGCCATCGGGACAGCCTTTGATGCGCAGTACTTC. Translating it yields CSAAIGTAFDAQYF.

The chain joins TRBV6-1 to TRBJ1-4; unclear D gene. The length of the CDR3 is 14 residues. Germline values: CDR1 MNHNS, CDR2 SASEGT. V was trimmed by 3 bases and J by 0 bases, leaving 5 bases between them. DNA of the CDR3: TGTGCCAGCAGTGAGCAGGCAACTAATGAAAAACTGTTTTTT. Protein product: CASSEQATNEKLFF.

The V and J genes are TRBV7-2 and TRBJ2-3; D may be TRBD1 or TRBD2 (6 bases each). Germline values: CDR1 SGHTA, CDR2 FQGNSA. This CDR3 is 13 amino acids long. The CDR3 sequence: CASGAGNTDTQYF. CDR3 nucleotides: TGTGCTTCGGGGGCGGGGAACACAGATACGCAGTATTTT.